This record covers a single TCR beta chain. The clone's antigen remains unknown. The record has no base qualities; no much larger clone is one base away. These data belong to a study of graft-versus-host responses after intestinal transplantation (dated by TCRdb to 2020 to 2023). About the full investigation: The transplants that recipients received were multivisceral, liver-intestinal, or isolated intestinal. Every recipient was given anti-thymocyte globulin induction, followed by about three years of maintenance tacrolimus and steroids. A cohort of under 30 intestinal transplant recipients, including one retransplant, was enrolled, and a few patients lacking pretransplant specimens were excluded. After intestinal transplantation, graft-versus-host and host-versus-graft alloreactive T cell clones were followed in the graft, circulation and bone marrow using bulk TCR-beta CDR3 sequencing. A peak of at least 4% donor T cells among recipient peripheral blood mononuclear cells was the definition used for donor T cell macrochimerism. Instead of going to the commercial service, samples from a few later patients were sequenced in-house on an Illumina MiSeq and processed with MiXCR. To identify alloreactive clones, pre-transplant mixed lymphocyte reaction products were sequenced and compared with unstimulated pre-transplant donor and recipient T cells.

The protocol used for the library was the immunoSEQ multiplex PCR assay. For most patients, genomic DNA was isolated using the Qiagen DNeasy Blood and Tissue Kit and was shipped frozen to Adaptive Biotechnologies for TCR sequencing. High-throughput TCR-beta CDR3 sequencing of genomic DNA from most patients was performed by Adaptive Biotechnologies. Under the source paper's analysis protocol: Adaptive's ImmunoSEQ software was the source of the TCR sequencing data for fewer than 20 patients, while three other patients were processed with MiXCR and VDJtools. To correct CD4 versus CD8 sorting errors, sequences present in both subsets at a frequency ratio below 5:1 were removed. CDR3 nucleotide sequences shared between donor and recipient were removed because their origin could not be assigned. Alloreactive clones required at least 2-fold expansion over unstimulated cells and minimum CFSE-low frequency of 0.002% (template counts) or 0.001% (read counts). Clones were considered mappable if detected in sequenced pre-transplant spleen, lymph node, or MLR CFSE-low populations of the donor or recipient. Cumulative frequency of alloreactive clones was calculated as a percentage of all sequences weighted by copy number. TCRdb provides this immuneACCESS table in a form limited to in-frame rearrangements. Some clones are lacking; in checked studies, under half of them reflect an unresolved V gene, and why the rest are absent is not known. V, J and clone size were drawn from that table, and D and trimming were deduced from the DNA. Within this sample are about 50,000 clones, with approximately 84% of them counted one time only. The ten largest clones take up 0.45% to 0.55% of the sample.

Read against the paper, the sample's time point label means: cells obtained before transplantation from donor or recipient. CD3+CD4+ and CD3+CD8+ populations were FACS-sorted from unstimulated pre-transplant donor and recipient cells taken from spleen or lymph nodes. Overall study results and their limits: Peak levels of circulating GvH clones were associated with declines in HvG clones early after transplant. The relatively low number and heterogeneity of intestinal transplant patients limited the conclusions. GvH clones were detected in recipient bone marrow, and some of these GvH clones were observed earlier in ileal mucosa or blood, consistent with an intestinal mucosal origin. Patients with donor T cell macrochimerism had high GvH to HvG T cell clonal ratios in their allografts.

This material consisted of unstimulated CD4+ T cells sorted from spleen or lymph node cells, taken before transplant. The sequence was obtained from a human donor who was the organ donor for an intestinal transplant.

DNA sequence: TGTGCCAGCAGCTTAGTCGGCGGACAGGGGTTCTATGGCTACACCTTC. It is translated as CASSLVGGQGFYGYTF. The V and J genes are TRBV7-2 and TRBJ1-2, with 9 bases matching TRBD1. The germline V gene yields SGHTA for CDR1 and FQGNSA for CDR2. The CDR3 has 16 amino acids, counting the end cysteine and phenylalanine. The retained sequence is limited to the CDR3, 48 bases, with the frame set at the first base. Compared with germline, V lacks 1 base and J lacks 4 bases; bases without a gene match: 7.